These 24 T cell receptor beta chains originate from one sample sequenced in a study of beta chain features in type 1 diabetes (dated by TCRdb to 2017 to 2018). Library construction relied on the immunoSEQ multiplex PCR assay. The entire amount of isolated RNA was reverse transcribed using the High Capacity cDNA Reverse Transcription Kit, so the sequenced TCRB transcripts were expressed ones. As stored in TCRdb, this immuneACCESS dataset retains in-frame rearrangements with V and J assigned. A fraction of the clones does not appear; measured against another copy, unresolved V genes explain less than half of the discrepancy, and the remainder lacks a known reason. The sample table shows around 350,000 clones, and around 12% are seen once. Around 0.02% of the sample is held by the ten biggest clonotypes. Input material: naive CD4+ T cells from blood. The cell subset or site label of this sample denotes: true naive CD4+ T cells. Receptors originate from a young man in good health.

This clone was seen only a few times. The chain joins TRBV28 to TRBJ2-1, with D perhaps TRBD1 (5 bases). The CDR3 contains 11 residues. V was shortened by 2 bases and J by 14 bases, with 10 bases between the two germline ends. In germline, CDR1 is MDHEN, CDR2 SYDVKM. The CDR3 DNA reads as TGTGCCAGCAGTTTAGTAGGGGCGGAGTTCTTC. It yields the protein CASSLVGAEFF.

This chain uses TRBV7-8 with TRBJ1-2; tentative D call: TRBD1 (5 bases). The CDR3 spans 14 residues. The germline gives CDR1 SGHVS, CDR2 FQNEAQ. Deletions cut 5 bases from V and 5 bases from J, with 15 bases between. The CDR3 DNA sequence: TGTGCCAGCAGCCGTCGCGACAGTTGGTATGGCTACACCTTC. Encoded protein: CASSRRDSWYGYTF. The complete variable domain, with remaining parts taken from reference TRBV7-8 and TRBJ1-2, reads GAGVSQSPRYKVAKRGQDVALRCDPISGHVSLFWYQQALGQGPEFLTYFQNEAQLDKSGLPSDRFFAERPEGSVSTLKIQRTQQEDSAVYLCASSRRDSWYGYTFGSGTRLTVV.

The CDR3 nucleotides are TGTGCCAGCAGCGTAGGGGGACTAGCGGGGTACAATGAGCAGTTCTTC. It specifies CASSVGGLAGYNEQFF. This rearrangement joins TRBV9 to TRBJ2-1; 13 bases are a match to TRBD2. The CDR3 has 16 amino acids. V was pared by 0 bases and J by 4 bases, with 1 base of the junction left unmatched. CDR1 is SGDLS and CDR2 is YYNGEE in the germline V gene.

The chain is built from TRBV7-2 and TRBJ2-5, with 14 bases lining up with TRBD2. With 5 bases clipped from V and 5 bases from J, the junction kept 16 bases outside the gene matches. The CDR3 totals 19 residues. CDR1 is SGHTA, CDR2 FQGNSA, per germline. The CDR3 region is CASSPRGSGTSGRSETQYF. The CDR3 region has the DNA TGTGCCAGCAGCCCCCGAGGGTCCGGGACTAGCGGGAGATCGGAGACCCAGTACTTC.

The chain combines TRBV5-6 with TRBJ2-1; tentatively, D is TRBD1 (6 bases). Germline V gene data show CDR1 as SGHDT and CDR2 as YYEEEE. V lost 4 bases to trimming and J lost 0 bases, with 20 bases between them. The CDR3 runs 18 residues. The CDR3 nucleotides read TGTGCCAGCAGCCCGGGCTTGGGGACACCCAGCTCCTACAATGAGCAGTTCTTC. Protein: CASSPGLGTPSSYNEQFF.

The table lists this clone with a few counts. This chain joins TRBV25-1 and TRBJ2-6, with 8 bases matching TRBD2. This CDR3 has 18 amino acids. Trimming cost V 5 bases and J 2 bases; bases outside gene matches: 11. CDR1 is MGHDK, CDR2 SYGVNS, per germline. The CDR3 is CASSYGGGPVAGANVLTF. CDR3 bases: TGTGCCAGCAGTTACGGGGGGGGTCCCGTGGCTGGGGCCAACGTCCTGACTTTC.

This clone was found a few times. The same CDR3 can be traced to other DNA sequences in this sample. The V gene is TRBV7-2, the J gene TRBJ1-2, with TRBD1 matching over 7 bases. The V and J ends lost 5 bases and 2 bases, in that order; junction bases with no gene match: 5. The length of the CDR3 is 14 residues. Germline CDR1 SGHTA, CDR2 FQGNSA. For the CDR3, the DNA is TGTGCCAGCAGCCCAGGGACAGCCAACTATGGCTACACCTTC. It specifies CASSPGTANYGYTF.

J is TRBJ2-3 and V is TRBV28, with 7 bases that match TRBD2. Germline V gene data show CDR1 as MDHEN and CDR2 as SYDVKM. This CDR3 has 16 residues. After removal of 5 bases from V and 2 bases from J, the junction contained 10 bases not matched to a gene. The CDR3, as DNA: TGTGCCAGCAGTAAACGGCGGGGGTCCCTCACAGATACGCAGTATTTT. It translates to CASSKRRGSLTDTQYF.

This clone was counted at least ten times. The CDR3 DNA sequence: TGTGCCAGCAGGGCAGGGGGCTATGGCTACACCTTC. Protein: CASRAGGYGYTF. The chain links TRBV25-1 to TRBJ1-2; 7 nucleotides align to TRBD1. The length of the CDR3 is 12 residues. The V and J ends lost 6 bases and 4 bases, in that order; junction bases with no gene match: 2. Germline assignment: CDR1 MGHDK and CDR2 SYGVNS.

This clone has only a few counts. CDR3 loop: CASSLAGSRGGRNTEAFF. CDR3 nucleotides: TGCGCCAGCAGCTTGGCAGGGTCAAGGGGGGGCCGCAACACTGAAGCTTTCTTT. This chain uses TRBV5-1 with TRBJ1-1; maybe TRBD1 (6 bases). The CDR3 totals 18 residues. CDR1 and CDR2 (germline): SGHRS, YFSETQ. V lost 0 bases to trimming and J lost 2 bases, with 20 bases between them.

The rearrangement joins TRBV9 to TRBJ2-1, with TRBD2 matching over 7 bases. Germline-derived CDR1 and CDR2 are SGDLS and YYNGEE. CDR3 length: 16 residues. V shed 0 bases, J shed 5 bases, and the junction held 8 bases outside the gene matches. In nucleotides, the CDR3 is TGTGCCAGCAGCGTAGTAGGAGCGGGGCCCCACAATGAGCAGTTCTTC. Translated: CASSVVGAGPHNEQFF.

The chain joins TRBV23-1 to TRBJ2-7; D remains ambiguous. TRBV23-1 qualifies as an ORF whose function is uncertain. There are 14 residues in the CDR3. Trimming took off 4 bases at V and 1 base at J, with 11 bases between the two ends. DNA of the CDR3: TGCGCCAGCAGTCGACCCGACGGGTCCTACGAGCAGTACTTC. It is translated as CASSRPDGSYEQYF.

This clone has more than one count but fewer than ten. The chain combines TRBV5-4 with TRBJ2-2; a possible D gene is TRBD1 (6 bases). This CDR3 is built from 12 residues. Germline V gene lookup returns CDR1 SGHNT and CDR2 YYREEE (reference sequence). Trimming left V 3 bases short and J 13 bases short, with 13 bases between. CDR3 DNA sequence: TGTGCCAGCAGCTCCTCCGGGACAAGGCTGTTTTTT. Protein sequence: CASSSSGTRLFF.

The V and J genes are TRBV6-6 and TRBJ2-5, with TRBD1 as a possible D gene (6 bases). In germline, CDR1 is MNHNY, CDR2 SVGAGI (reference sequence). The V end lost 6 bases, the J end lost 4 bases, and 12 bases lay between the germline ends. The CDR3 extends over 13 amino acids. CDR3 amino acids: CASRATGRETQYF. The CDR3 nucleotides read TGTGCCAGCAGGGCCACAGGGAGAGAGACCCAGTACTTC.

The sample holds a few counts of this clone. The V gene is TRBV5-6, the J gene TRBJ2-7; the match to TRBD2 covers 10 bases. Germline V CDR1 and CDR2: SGHDT, YYEEEE. V lost 6 bases to trimming and J lost 3 bases; unmatched junction nucleotides: 6. The CDR3 covers 14 residues. The CDR3 DNA sequence: TGTGCCAGCACTAGCGGGAGTCTTATCTACGAGCAGTACTTC. This encodes CASTSGSLIYEQYF.

CDR3 region: CASLLDRGFQYEQYF. In nucleotides, the CDR3 is TGTGCCAGCCTTCTCGACAGGGGATTTCAGTACGAGCAGTACTTC. The chain employs TRBV7-9 and TRBJ2-7; 8 bases fit TRBD1. The V gene end was trimmed by 8 bases and the J gene end by 4 bases; junction bases not matched to a gene: 13. Germline CDR1 reads SEHNR; CDR2 reads FQNEAQ (reference sequence). The CDR3 runs 15 residues.

The V call is TRBV27, the J call TRBJ2-3, with D hard to call. Per the germline V gene, CDR1 is MNHEY and CDR2 is SMNVEV (reference sequence). Trimming removed 0 bases at V and 3 bases at J, with 7 bases between. This CDR3 is built from 14 residues. The CDR3 loop is CASSLSFPTDTQYF. In DNA, the CDR3 is TGTGCCAGCAGTTTATCGTTCCCGACAGATACGCAGTATTTT.

This clone has more than one count but fewer than ten. The V call is TRBV4-3, the J call TRBJ1-5; 7 nucleotides agree with TRBD1. CDR3 length: 14 amino acids. V was pared by 4 bases and J by 5 bases, with 5 bases of the junction left unmatched. The germline V gene encodes CDR1 LGHNA and CDR2 YSLEER. This CDR3 reads CASSPRTGHQPQHF. The CDR3 coding sequence is TGCGCCAGCAGCCCTCGGACAGGCCATCAGCCCCAGCATTTT.

This chain connects TRBV6-5 to TRBJ1-1; a weak D match, TRBD1 (6 bases). Germline CDR1 reads MNHEY; CDR2 reads SVGAGI. Deletions cut 6 bases from V and 3 bases from J, with 11 bases between. CDR3 length: 13 residues. The CDR3 region has the DNA TGTGCCAGCAGGCGGACAGTTGACACTGAAGCTTTCTTT. It specifies CASRRTVDTEAFF.

This clone was seen a few times. The chain combines TRBV7-9 with TRBJ2-5; D not certain. V dropped 6 bases and J dropped 5 bases, with 4 bases sitting between them. The germline CDR1 and CDR2 sequences are SEHNR and FQNEAQ (reference sequence). The CDR3 has 10 amino acids. The CDR3 nucleotides are TGTGCCAGCAGATCGGAGACCCAGTACTTC. It specifies CASRSETQYF.

The rearrangement links TRBV19 to TRBJ1-1; no reliable D call. The CDR3 loop spans 14 amino acids. Germline assignment: CDR1 LNHDA and CDR2 SQIVND (reference sequence). Trimming stripped 1 base from V and 4 bases from J, with 10 bases between. The CDR3 spells CASSIGWEATEAFF. The CDR3 DNA reads TGTGCCAGTAGTATAGGGTGGGAGGCCACTGAAGCTTTCTTT.

This clone was observed a few times. The chain is built from TRBV18 and TRBJ1-1, with 8 bases identical to TRBD1. The CDR3 extends over 16 amino acids. Germline V gene data show CDR1 as KGHSH and CDR2 as LQKENI. J lost 4 bases, V lost 4 bases, and 11 bases had no gene match. As DNA, the CDR3 is TGTGCCAGCTCACAACGTGTTCAGGGGGCGGCCACTGAAGCTTTCTTT. This sequence encodes CASSQRVQGAATEAFF.

The V and J genes are TRBV7-9 and TRBJ1-1; 10 bases match TRBD1. Germline CDR1 SEHNR, CDR2 FQNEAQ (reference sequence). Trimming removed 5 bases from V and 7 bases from J; junction bases left unmatched: 13. The CDR3 is 16 amino acids. For the CDR3, the DNA is TGTGCCAGCAGCCCCGGGACAGGGGAACGAGGGATTGAAGCTTTCTTT. Its translation: CASSPGTGERGIEAFF.

The chain employs TRBV4-2 and TRBJ1-1, with 8 positions matching TRBD1. In germline, CDR1 is LGHNA, CDR2 YNFKEQ. The V segment lost 6 bases and the J segment 4 bases; nucleotides outside the gene matches: 10. CDR3 length: 15 amino acids. CDR3 amino acids: CASRLSTGATTEAFF. The CDR3 coding sequence is TGTGCCAGCAGGCTATCGACAGGGGCGACCACTGAAGCTTTCTTT.